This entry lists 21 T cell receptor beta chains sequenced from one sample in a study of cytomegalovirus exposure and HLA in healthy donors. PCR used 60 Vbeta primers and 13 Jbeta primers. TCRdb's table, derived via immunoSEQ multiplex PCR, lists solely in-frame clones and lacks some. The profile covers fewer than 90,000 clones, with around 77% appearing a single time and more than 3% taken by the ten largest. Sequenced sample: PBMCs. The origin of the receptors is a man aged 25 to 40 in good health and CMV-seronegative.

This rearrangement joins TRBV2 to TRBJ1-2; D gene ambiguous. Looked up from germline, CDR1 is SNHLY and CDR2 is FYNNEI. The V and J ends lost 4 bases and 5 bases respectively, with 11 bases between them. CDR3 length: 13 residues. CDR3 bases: TGTGCCAGCAGTGGTTCAACGGGTTATGGCTACACCTTC. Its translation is CASSGSTGYGYTF. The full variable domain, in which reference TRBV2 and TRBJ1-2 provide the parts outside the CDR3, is EPEVTQTPSHQVTQMGQEVILRCVPISNHLYFYWYRQILGQKVEFLVSFYNNEISEKSEIFDDQFSVERPDGSNFTLKIRSTKLEDSAMYFCASSGSTGYGYTFGSGTRLTVV.

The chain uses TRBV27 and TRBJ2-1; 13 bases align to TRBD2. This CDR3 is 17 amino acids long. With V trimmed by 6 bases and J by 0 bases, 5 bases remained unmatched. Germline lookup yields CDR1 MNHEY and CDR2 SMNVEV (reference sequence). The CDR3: CASRLAGGQSSYNEQFF. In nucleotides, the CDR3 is TGTGCCAGCAGACTAGCGGGAGGGCAGAGCTCCTACAATGAGCAGTTCTTC.

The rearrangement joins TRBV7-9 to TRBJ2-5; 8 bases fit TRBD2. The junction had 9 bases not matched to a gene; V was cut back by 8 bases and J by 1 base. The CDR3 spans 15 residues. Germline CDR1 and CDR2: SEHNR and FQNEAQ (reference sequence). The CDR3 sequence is CASLTLRGGQETQYF. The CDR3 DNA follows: TGTGCCAGCTTGACGCTACGGGGGGGCCAAGAGACCCAGTACTTC. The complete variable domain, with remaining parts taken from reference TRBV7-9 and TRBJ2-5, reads DTGVSQNPRHKITKRGQNVTFRCDPISEHNRLYWYRQTLGQGPEFLTYFQNEAQLEKSRLLSDRFSAERPKGSFSTLEIQRTEQGDSAMYLCASLTLRGGQETQYFGPGTRLLVL.

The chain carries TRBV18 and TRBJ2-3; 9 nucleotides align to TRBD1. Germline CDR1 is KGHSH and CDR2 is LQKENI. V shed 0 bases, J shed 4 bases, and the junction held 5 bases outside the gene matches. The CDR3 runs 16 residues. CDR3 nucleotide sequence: TGTGCCAGCTCACCACCAAACAGGGGGCAGTCAGATACGCAGTATTTT. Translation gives CASSPPNRGQSDTQYF.

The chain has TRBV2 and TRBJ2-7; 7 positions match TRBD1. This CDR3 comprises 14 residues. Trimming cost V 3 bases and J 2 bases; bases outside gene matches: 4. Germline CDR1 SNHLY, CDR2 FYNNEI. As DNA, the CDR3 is TGTGCCAGCAGTGAGACAGGGTCGGCCTACGAGCAGTACTTC. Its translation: CASSETGSAYEQYF.

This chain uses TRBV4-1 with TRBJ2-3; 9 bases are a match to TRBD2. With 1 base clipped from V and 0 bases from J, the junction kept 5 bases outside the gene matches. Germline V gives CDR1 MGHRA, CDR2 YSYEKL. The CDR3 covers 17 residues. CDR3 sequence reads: CASSQGRAGGSTDTQYF. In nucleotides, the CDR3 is TGCGCCAGCAGCCAAGGGAGAGCGGGAGGCAGCACAGATACGCAGTATTTT.

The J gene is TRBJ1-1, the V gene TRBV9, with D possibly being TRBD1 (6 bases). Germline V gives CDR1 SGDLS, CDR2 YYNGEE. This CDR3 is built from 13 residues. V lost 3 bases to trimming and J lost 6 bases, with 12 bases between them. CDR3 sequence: CASSGGGAAEAFF. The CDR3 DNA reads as TGTGCCAGCAGCGGAGGGGGAGCAGCTGAAGCTTTCTTT.

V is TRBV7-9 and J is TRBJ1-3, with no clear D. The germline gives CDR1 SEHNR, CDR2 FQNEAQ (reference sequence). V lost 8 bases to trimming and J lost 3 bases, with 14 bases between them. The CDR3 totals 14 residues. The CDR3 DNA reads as TGTGCCAGCCGGGAGGGATCAGGTGGAAACACCATATATTTT. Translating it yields CASREGSGGNTIYF.

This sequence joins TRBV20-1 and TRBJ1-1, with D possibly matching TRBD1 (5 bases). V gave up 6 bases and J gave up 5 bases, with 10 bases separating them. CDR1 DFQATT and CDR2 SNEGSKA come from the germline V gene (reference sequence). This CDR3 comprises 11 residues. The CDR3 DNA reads TGCAGTGCCTGGGGGGAGACTGAAGCTTTCTTT. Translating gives CSAWGETEAFF.

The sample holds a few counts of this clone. Here the CDR3 DNA reads TGCGCCAGCAGGACCCACAGGGGGGCTAATGAAAAACTGTTTTTT. This gives the protein CASRTHRGANEKLFF. This chain connects TRBV5-1 to TRBJ1-4; 8 bases map to TRBD1. In germline, CDR1 is SGHRS, CDR2 YFSETQ. Trimming removed 5 bases from V and 3 bases from J; junction bases left unmatched: 6. This CDR3 contains 15 residues.

The CDR3 DNA is TGTGCCAGTACCCCTCGGGGACAGGGACGCGAGCAGTACTTC. Translating gives CASTPRGQGREQYF. The chain links TRBV19 to TRBJ2-7, with 9 bases matching TRBD1. This CDR3 region has 14 residues. Germline assignment: CDR1 LNHDA and CDR2 SQIVND (reference sequence). V was clipped by 7 bases and J by 6 bases; unmatched bases: 10.

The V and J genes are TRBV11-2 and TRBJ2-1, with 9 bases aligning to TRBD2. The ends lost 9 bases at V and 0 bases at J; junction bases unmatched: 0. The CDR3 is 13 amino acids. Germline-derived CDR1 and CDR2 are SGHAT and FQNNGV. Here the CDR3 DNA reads TGTGCCAGTAGCGGGAGCTCCTACAATGAGCAGTTCTTC. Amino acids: CASSGSSYNEQFF.

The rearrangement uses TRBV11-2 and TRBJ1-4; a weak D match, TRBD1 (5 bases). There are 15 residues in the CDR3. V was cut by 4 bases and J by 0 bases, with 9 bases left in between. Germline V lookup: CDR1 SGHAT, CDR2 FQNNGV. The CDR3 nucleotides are TGTGCCAGCAGCTCCCCGACAGCAACTAATGAAAAACTGTTTTTT. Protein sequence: CASSSPTATNEKLFF.

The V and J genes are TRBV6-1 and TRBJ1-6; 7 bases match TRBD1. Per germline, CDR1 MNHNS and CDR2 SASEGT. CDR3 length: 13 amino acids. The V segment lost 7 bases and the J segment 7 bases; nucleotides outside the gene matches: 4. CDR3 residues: CASTDRLNSPLHF. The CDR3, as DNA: TGTGCCAGCACGGACAGGTTGAATTCACCCCTCCACTTT.

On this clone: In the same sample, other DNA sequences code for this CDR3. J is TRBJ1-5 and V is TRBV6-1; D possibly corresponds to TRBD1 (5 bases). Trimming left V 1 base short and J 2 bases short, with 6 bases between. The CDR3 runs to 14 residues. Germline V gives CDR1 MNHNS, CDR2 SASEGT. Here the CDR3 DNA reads TGTGCCAGCAGTGAAGTAGGGGGCAATCAGCCCCAGCATTTT. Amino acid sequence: CASSEVGGNQPQHF.

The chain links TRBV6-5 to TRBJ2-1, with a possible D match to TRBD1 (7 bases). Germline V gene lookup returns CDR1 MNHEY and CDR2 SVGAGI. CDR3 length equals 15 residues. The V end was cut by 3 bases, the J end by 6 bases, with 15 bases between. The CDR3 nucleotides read TGTGCCAGCAGTTATTGGCAGGGGGGAGGCAATGAGCAGTTCTTC. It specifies CASSYWQGGGNEQFF.

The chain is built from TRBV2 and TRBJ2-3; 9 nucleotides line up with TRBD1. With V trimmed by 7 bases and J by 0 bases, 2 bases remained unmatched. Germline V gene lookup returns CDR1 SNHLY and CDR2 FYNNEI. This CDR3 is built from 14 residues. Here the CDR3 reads CASTDRGSTDTQYF. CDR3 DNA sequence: TGTGCCAGCACAGACAGGGGGAGCACAGATACGCAGTATTTT.

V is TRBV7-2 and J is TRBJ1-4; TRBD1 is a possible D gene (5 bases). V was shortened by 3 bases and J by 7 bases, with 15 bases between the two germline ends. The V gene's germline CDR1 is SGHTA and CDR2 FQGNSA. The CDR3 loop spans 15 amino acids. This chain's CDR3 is CASSFNAGYGEKLFF. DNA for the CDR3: TGTGCCAGCAGCTTCAATGCAGGGTACGGTGAAAAACTGTTTTTT. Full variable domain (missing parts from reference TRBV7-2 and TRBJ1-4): GAGVSQSPSNKVTEKGKDVELRCDPISGHTALYWYRQSLGQGLEFLIYFQGNSAPDKSGLPSDRFSAERTGGSVSTLTIQRTQQEDSAVYLCASSFNAGYGEKLFFGSGTQLSVL.

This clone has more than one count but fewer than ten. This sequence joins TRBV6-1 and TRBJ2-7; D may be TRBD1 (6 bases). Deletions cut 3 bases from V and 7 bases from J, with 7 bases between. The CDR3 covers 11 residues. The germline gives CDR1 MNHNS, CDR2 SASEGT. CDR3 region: CASSERGEQYF. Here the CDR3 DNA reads TGTGCCAGCAGTGAGAGGGGGGAGCAGTACTTC.

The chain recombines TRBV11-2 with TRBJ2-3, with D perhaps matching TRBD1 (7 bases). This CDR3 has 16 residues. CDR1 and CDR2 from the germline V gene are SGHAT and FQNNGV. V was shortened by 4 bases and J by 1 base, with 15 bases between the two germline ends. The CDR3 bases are TGTGCCAGCAGCTCGGGGGACAGCCTTCGCACAGATACGCAGTATTTT. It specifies CASSSGDSLRTDTQYF.

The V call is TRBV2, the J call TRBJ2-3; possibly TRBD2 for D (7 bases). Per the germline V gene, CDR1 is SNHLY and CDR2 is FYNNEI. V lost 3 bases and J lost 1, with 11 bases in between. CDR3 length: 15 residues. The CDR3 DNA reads TGTGCCAGCAGTGACGAGGGGGGGGGCACAGATACGCAGTATTTT. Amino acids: CASSDEGGGTDTQYF.